The entry that follows covers one T cell receptor (beta chain) sequence. With V trimmed by 1 base and J by 7 bases, 4 bases remained unmatched. Germline assignment: CDR1 SGHTS and CDR2 YDEGEE. The CDR3 spans 15 residues. This sample was included in a study of blood T cell repertoires in COVID-19. In the study overall: Acute-phase and convalescent COVID-19 samples originated in the United States, Italy and Spain. T cells, B-cell-depleted T cells, or PBMCs supplied cDNA or gDNA.

Seattle participants joined during active infection and were tracked over time. In the study's own analysis: Reference gene primers were amplified, and this amplification served to estimate nucleated cell counts. Libraries were prepared by immunoSEQ multiplex PCR; TCRdb keeps only in-frame clonotypes and omits some of them. The V and J calls and clone size come from that table; D and trimming were worked out from the DNA. The table shows roughly 350,000 clones, with around 87% occurring only once. The sample consisted of peripheral blood. The sequence derives from a woman aged 25 to 39 with COVID-19, enrolled during active disease. The chain couples TRBV5-8 to TRBJ2-1; 11 nucleotides agree with TRBD2. The CDR3 bases are TGTGCCAGCAGCTTGTATCCTAGCGGGAGGAATGAGCAGTTCTTC. Translation gives CASSLYPSGRNEQFF.